The clone carrying this TCR beta chain was observed a handful of times. Its cognate antigen is unknown. These data originate in a study of T-cell memory formation after mild COVID-19. The wider study: Among the donors, TCR clusters were largely specific to each donor. Broader study findings: Pre-infection memory already had some responding clones, implying cross-reactive memory joined.

TCRdb re-called the 5' RACE reads with MiXCR, one entry per CDR3 protein. The sample consists of 150,000 or so distinct CDR3 sequences, almost 25% of them appearing once. Trimming removed 7 bases from V and 8 bases from J, with 12 bases in between. Germline V gene lookup returns CDR1 SQVTM and CDR2 ANQGSEA. This CDR3 contains 11 residues. This sequence was found in an adult woman who had mild COVID-19 (a few samples of this study predate the infection). Cell type and time point are not known. The chain uses TRBV29-1 and TRBJ2-1; possibly TRBD1 for D (5 bases). The sample consisted of PBMCs or a T cell subset sorted from them (not recorded which). The CDR3 sequence is CSADQGHEQFF. DNA of the CDR3: TGCAGCGCAGACCAGGGTCATGAGCAGTTCTTC.